This T cell receptor beta chain was profiled in a study of T cells in Graves' hyperthyroidism and ophthalmopathy. This clonotype was picked up many times. Regions amplified from RNA transcripts were the TCR beta CDR3 regions. First-round RT-PCR with HTBI primers amplified the TCR CDR3 region. One entry per CDR3 protein results from TCRdb running MiXCR on the multiplex PCR reads. This sample carries some 550,000 distinct CDR3 sequences, approximately 15% of them seen once, and the ten largest clones take less than 3.5%. Per germline, CDR1 MDHEN and CDR2 SYDVKM. Deletions cut 6 bases from V and 2 bases from J, with 9 bases between. This CDR3 region has 13 residues.

J is TRBJ2-3 and V is TRBV28, with D hard to call. The clonotype originates from a woman between 40 and 55 years old with Graves' ophthalmopathy. Sample: blood. The chain's CDR3 is CASSKADTDTQYF. CDR3 bases: TGTGCCAGCAGCAAGGCAGACACAGATACGCAGTATTTT.